This T cell receptor (beta chain) was sequenced in a study of response to subunit inactivated influenza vaccine. TCRdb ran MiXCR on the RT-PCR reads and lists one entry per CDR3 protein. Among roughly 710,000 distinct CDR3 sequences, 14% were seen once, and the ten largest hold around 7.6%. This clonotype was counted between two and nine times. The CDR3 has 14 amino acids. The V gene's germline CDR1 is SQVTM and CDR2 ANQGSEA. J gave up 3 bases and V 4 bases, and 3 bases lay outside the gene matches. The rearrangement links TRBV29-1 to TRBJ2-3, with TRBD1 matching over 11 bases. The input for sequencing was PBMCs from blood, taken approximately 15 days before vaccination. This receptor was taken from a man aged 50-60 years who received an inactivated influenza vaccine. CDR3 loop: CSVGGDRGTDTQYF. The CDR3 DNA follows: TGCAGCGTTGGGGGGGACAGGGGGACAGATACGCAGTATTTT.